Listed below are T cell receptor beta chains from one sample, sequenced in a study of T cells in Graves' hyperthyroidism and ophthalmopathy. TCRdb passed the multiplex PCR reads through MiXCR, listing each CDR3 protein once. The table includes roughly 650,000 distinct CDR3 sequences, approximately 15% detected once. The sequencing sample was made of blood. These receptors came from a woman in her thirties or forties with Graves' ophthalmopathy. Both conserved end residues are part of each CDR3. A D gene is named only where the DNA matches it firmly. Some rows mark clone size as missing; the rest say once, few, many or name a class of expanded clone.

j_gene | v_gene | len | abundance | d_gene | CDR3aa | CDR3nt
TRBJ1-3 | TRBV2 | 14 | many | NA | CASSEQISGNTIYF | TGTGCCAGCAGTGAACAGATTTCTGGAAACACCATATATTTT
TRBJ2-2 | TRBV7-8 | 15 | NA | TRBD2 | CASDPSGGNTGELFF | TGTGCCAGCGACCCCTCGGGGGGAAACACCGGGGAGCTGTTTTTT
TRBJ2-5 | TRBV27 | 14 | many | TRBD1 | CASSHRTGQETQYF | TGTGCCAGCAGCCACAGGACAGGCCAAGAGACCCAGTACTTC
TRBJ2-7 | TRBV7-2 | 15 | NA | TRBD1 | CASSLSRDRGYEQYF | TGTGCCAGCAGCTTGTCCCGGGACAGGGGTTACGAGCAGTACTTC
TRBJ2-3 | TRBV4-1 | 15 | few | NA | CASGDPGAPTDTQYF | TGCGCCAGTGGGGACCCGGGGGCTCCCACAGATACGCAGTATTTT
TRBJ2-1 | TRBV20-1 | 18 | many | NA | CSARVLSGGPPTMDEQFF | TGCAGTGCTAGAGTATTATCCGGTGGGCCCCCCACAATGGATGAGCAGTTCTTC
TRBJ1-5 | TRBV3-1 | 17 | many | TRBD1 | CASSLERGQTYNQPQHF | TGTGCCAGCAGCCTTGAGCGGGGACAGACCTACAATCAGCCCCAGCATTTT
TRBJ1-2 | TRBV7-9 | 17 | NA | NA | CASSLAPGWAPIYGYTF | TGTGCCAGCAGCTTAGCCCCAGGGTGGGCCCCTATCTATGGCTACACCTTC
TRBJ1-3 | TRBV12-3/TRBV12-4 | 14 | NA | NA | CASSLGWGGHTIYF | TGTGCCAGCAGTTTAGGGTGGGGTGGACACACCATATATTTT
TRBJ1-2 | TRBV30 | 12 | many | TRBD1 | CAWGTGNYGYTF | TGTGCCTGGGGGACAGGGAACTATGGCTACACCTTC